These 15 T cell receptor beta chains were all obtained from the same sample, sequenced in a study of vaccination and CD4 T cells after COVID-19. Cultured CD4+ T-cell DNA underwent Oncomine TCR Beta short-read sequencing. TCRdb re-derived calls from the PCR reads in MiXCR, one entry per CDR3 protein. The data contain 8,000 or so distinct CDR3 sequences, more than 20% of them singletons. The treatment here: approximately nine-day PBMC culture with coronavirus spike peptide pools or control peptides (ViraFEST assay). These receptors have no known antigen. The sample consisted of CD4+ T cells from blood, cultured in vitro, taken after SARS-CoV-2 vaccination. The receptors originated from a human donor who had recovered from COVID-19.

A few counts support this clonotype. The chain has TRBV20-1 and TRBJ2-7; 8 positions agree with TRBD2. V shed 3 bases, J shed 6 bases, and the junction held 7 bases outside the gene matches. The CDR3 runs 13 residues. Germline-derived CDR1 and CDR2 are DFQATT and SNEGSKA (reference sequence). CDR3 DNA sequence: TGCAGTGCTAGCGGGAGGGCCATTCGCGAGCAGTACTTC. This codes for CSASGRAIREQYF.

This clonotype ranks as medium-sized. This chain joins TRBV6-1 and TRBJ2-7; tentatively, D is TRBD2 (7 bases). The CDR3 sequence is 13 residues long. The V end lost 7 bases, the J end lost 3 bases, and 13 bases lay between the germline ends. The germline gives CDR1 MNHNS, CDR2 SASEGT. The CDR3 is CASKGGGLYEQYF. Here the CDR3 DNA reads TGTGCCAGCAAGGGAGGGGGACTCTACGAGCAGTACTTC.

In its sample, this clonotype is medium-sized. CDR3 bases: TGTGCCAGCAGGGAACCCACAGGGTTCGGTGGCTACACCTTC. Residues: CASREPTGFGGYTF. The chain uses TRBV27 and TRBJ1-2; D is perhaps TRBD1 (6 bases). The germline gives CDR1 MNHEY, CDR2 SMNVEV (reference sequence). V was trimmed by 6 bases and J by 7 bases, leaving 18 bases between them. This CDR3 comprises 14 residues.

This clonotype was counted only a few times. This rearrangement joins TRBV6-1 to TRBJ1-1; D unclear. The CDR3 length is 13 residues. Per germline, CDR1 MNHNS and CDR2 SASEGT. Trimming cost V 0 bases and J 6 bases, with 8 bases left between them. The CDR3 DNA follows: TGTGCCAGCAGTGAAGCTGGACGCTCTGAAGCTTTCTTT. It codes for CASSEAGRSEAFF.

This clonotype is medium-sized (0.01 to 0.1%) within its sample. CDR3 nucleotide sequence: TGTGCCAGCAGTTTAGGGCCAGCTTATGGCTACACCTTC. Translated, it gives CASSLGPAYGYTF. This rearrangement joins TRBV28 to TRBJ1-2; D call uncertain. This CDR3 has 13 amino acids. Germline CDR1 and CDR2: MDHEN and SYDVKM. V shed 2 bases and J shed 5 bases, with 9 bases lying between them.

In its sample, this clonotype was seen a few times. This chain links TRBV4-2 with TRBJ2-1, with D hard to call. Germline CDR1 is LGHNA and CDR2 is YNFKEQ. CDR3 length: 16 amino acids. Trimming took 0 bases from V and 0 from J, leaving 9 bases between them. The CDR3 sequence is CASSQDLRSSYNEQFF. The CDR3 DNA reads as TGTGCCAGCAGCCAAGATCTCCGGAGCTCCTACAATGAGCAGTTCTTC.

By sample fraction, this clonotype is medium-sized. The J gene is TRBJ2-5, the V gene TRBV28; D is undetermined. The V and J ends lost 5 bases and 7 bases respectively, with 14 bases between them. Germline lookup yields CDR1 MDHEN and CDR2 SYDVKM. The CDR3 is 13 residues long. The CDR3 is CASSHEDPRTQYF. CDR3 DNA: TGTGCCAGCAGTCATGAAGACCCTAGGACCCAGTACTTC. Looking up the rest from reference TRBV28 and TRBJ2-5 gives the full variable domain: DVKVTQSSRYLVKRTGEKVFLECVQDMDHENMFWYRQDPGLGLRLIYFSYDVKMKEKGDIPEGYSVSREKKERFSLILESASTNQTSMYLCASSHEDPRTQYFGPGTRLLVL.

This clonotype is classed as medium-sized (0.01 to 0.1%). The chain couples TRBV28 to TRBJ2-6; tentatively, D is TRBD2 (5 bases). The CDR3 loop spans 15 amino acids. Trimming took off 9 bases at V and 4 bases at J, with 16 bases between the two ends. Germline CDR1 MDHEN, CDR2 SYDVKM. This CDR3 reads CASRTPGSGANVLTF. CDR3 nucleotides: TGTGCCAGTCGAACTCCGGGGTCCGGGGCCAACGTCCTGACTTTC.

This clonotype turned up a few times. The J gene is TRBJ1-5, the V gene TRBV27; D unresolved. V was pared by 6 bases and J by 2 bases, with 17 bases between. This CDR3 is built from 16 residues. Looked up from germline, CDR1 is MNHEY and CDR2 is SMNVEV (reference sequence). Written as DNA, the CDR3 is TGTGCCAGCAGACCTACTACGCTACGGGGCAATCAGCCCCAGCATTTT. This encodes CASRPTTLRGNQPQHF.

V gene TRBV10-2 combines with J gene TRBJ2-1; 7 bases match TRBD2. The CDR3 loop spans 14 amino acids. CDR1 and CDR2 from the germline V gene are WSHSY and SAAADI. The V and J ends lost 2 bases and 4 bases, in that order; junction bases with no gene match: 2. The CDR3 sequence is CASSESGNYNEQFF. In DNA form, the CDR3 reads TGCGCCAGCAGTGAGAGCGGGAATTACAATGAGCAGTTCTTC.

This clonotype has more than one count but fewer than ten. The chain links TRBV24-1 to TRBJ1-2; a weak D match, TRBD1 (5 bases). The germline V gene encodes CDR1 KGHDR and CDR2 SFDVKD. CDR3 length: 18 residues. V was pared by 0 bases and J by 5 bases, with 21 bases between. The CDR3 protein is CATSDLDAGRQSPYGYTF. The CDR3 DNA is TGTGCCACCAGTGATTTGGATGCGGGGAGACAGAGCCCTTATGGCTACACCTTC.

The chain employs TRBV28 and TRBJ1-6; 7 bases agree with TRBD1. Germline loops: CDR1 MDHEN, CDR2 SYDVKM. The ends lost 4 bases at V and 7 bases at J; junction bases unmatched: 1. The CDR3 length is 13 residues. CDR3 DNA: TGTGCCAGCAGTTCAGGGGGAAATTCACCCCTCCACTTT. It yields the protein CASSSGGNSPLHF.

The chain has TRBV5-4 and TRBJ1-1; D is undetermined. Trimming pared 0 bases from V and 1 base from J, leaving 7 bases between. The CDR3 is 14 residues long. Germline V CDR1 and CDR2: SGHNT, YYREEE (reference sequence). CDR3 protein: CASSLESRNTEAFF. As DNA, the CDR3 is TGTGCCAGCAGCTTGGAGTCCAGGAACACTGAAGCTTTCTTT.

This clonotype was seen a handful of times. The CDR3 nucleotides read TGTGCCAGTAGCCCGGGACTTCGGTTAACCTACGAGCAGTACTTC. Encoded protein: CASSPGLRLTYEQYF. V is TRBV19 and J is TRBJ2-7; perhaps TRBD2 as D (6 bases). V dropped 6 bases and J dropped 2 bases, with 17 bases sitting between them. CDR1 and CDR2 from the germline V gene are LNHDA and SQIVND (reference sequence). CDR3 size: 15 residues.

This clonotype is medium-sized within its sample. The V call is TRBV28, the J call TRBJ1-5; tentative D call: TRBD1 (5 bases). Germline CDR1 reads MDHEN; CDR2 reads SYDVKM. Trimming cost V 2 bases and J 5 bases, with 7 bases left between them. The CDR3 length is 13 residues. This chain's CDR3 is CASSLDRYQPQHF. CDR3 in DNA: TGTGCCAGCAGTTTAGACAGATATCAGCCCCAGCATTTT.